The rows below give T cell receptor beta chains drawn from one sample of a study of T cell repertoires in cytomegalovirus infection. From the reads, TCRdb called clonotypes with MiXCR, one entry per CDR3 protein. The table includes about 740,000 distinct CDR3 sequences, 35% detected once. Sequenced material: PBMCs. Receptor source: a human donor in good health (CMV status not recorded). Some clones in this sample may be carry-over from other donors' samples. Both conserved end residues are part of each CDR3. The D gene is left open where the match is weak. Only part of the rows carry a size: once, few, many, or a class if the clone is expanded.

. TRBD2 TRBJ2-2 TRBV7-2 TGTGCCAGCAGCGTCGCCGGGACTAGCGGTGGACCGGGGAAGCTGTTTTTT CASSVAGTSGGPGKLFF
. . TRBJ2-3 TRBV19 TGTGCCAGTAGTATCGGTGTGGCAGATACGCAGTATTTT CASSIGVADTQYF
many TRBD1 TRBJ2-3 TRBV7-8 TGTGCCAGCAGGTCCACAGGGGATAAGACAGATACGCAGTATTTT CASRSTGDKTDTQYF
. TRBD2 TRBJ2-3 TRBV6-5 TGTGCCAGCAGTTACGACGGGCCTAGCGGGAGAGATACGCAGTATTTT CASSYDGPSGRDTQYF
few TRBD1 TRBJ1-5 TRBV5-1 TGCGCCAGCAGCCCGGGGACAGGGGGCACTGGCAATCAGCCCCAGCATTTT CASSPGTGGTGNQPQHF
few . TRBJ2-1 TRBV28 TGTGCCAGCAGATGGGGACTTTCCCACAATGAGCAGTTCTTC CASRWGLSHNEQFF
. TRBD1 TRBJ2-3 TRBV27 TGTGCCAGCAGTCTACTGAAAGCCGGGACAGGGAGCACAGATACGCAGTATTTT CASSLLKAGTGSTDTQYF
. . TRBJ1-1 TRBV12-3/TRBV12-4 TGTGCCAGCAGAGCGGACACCTCGAACACTGAAGCTTTCTTT CASRADTSNTEAFF
. . TRBJ1-2 TRBV14 TGTGCCAGCAGCCAAGTCCCAATTTCGGCCATCAACTATGGCTACACCTTC CASSQVPISAINYGYTF
. . TRBJ1-2 TRBV30 TGTGCCTGGACTGCAGGGGTAGACTATGGCTACACCTTC CAWTAGVDYGYTF
. . TRBJ2-7 TRBV5-1 TGCGCCAGCAGCTGGGACACCCGTACCTACGAGCAGTACTTC CASSWDTRTYEQYF
few . TRBJ1-5 TRBV19 TGTGCCACGGGCGGACAGTCCGTTAGCAATCAGCCCCAGCATTTT CATGGQSVSNQPQHF
. TRBD1 TRBJ2-7 TRBV28 TGTGCCAGCAGTCCGCCGGGACAGGGAGTAGCATACGAGCAGTACTTC CASSPPGQGVAYEQYF
. . TRBJ2-1 TRBV19 TGTGCCAGTAGTATTTGGCGGGCGGGCTACAATGAGCAGTTCTTC CASSIWRAGYNEQFF
. TRBD1 TRBJ1-4 TRBV11-2 TGTGCCAGCAGCTTATATACAGGGGCTAATGAAAAACTGTTTTTT CASSLYTGANEKLFF
. . TRBJ1-1 TRBV29-1 TGCAGCGTTCCCGGGACTCTAGAAGGAGCTTTCTTT CSVPGTLEGAFF
few . TRBJ1-5 TRBV5-5 TGTGCCAGCAGCCACAGGGATCGGCCCCAGCATTTT CASSHRDRPQHF
few TRBD2 TRBJ2-3 TRBV7-3 TGTGCCAGCAGCGCGCCTAGCGGGAGAAGACGGACAGATACGCAGTATTTT CASSAPSGRRRTDTQYF
. . TRBJ2-7 TRBV5-1 TGCGCCAGCAGCTTGGGGTCGGGATCCTACGAGCTGTACTTC CASSLGSGSYELYF
. . TRBJ2-7 TRBV4-1 TGCGCCAGCAGCCCTGGAGAGGGGGCCTACGAGCAGTACTTC CASSPGEGAYEQYF
. . TRBJ2-2 TRBV2 TGTGCCAGCAAGGCGGGACTCTCAAACACCGGGGAGCTGTTTTTT CASKAGLSNTGELFF
. TRBD2 TRBJ2-1 TRBV6-5 TGTGCCAGCAGTTACGAGGCGGGAGGCTACAATGAGCAGTTCTTC CASSYEAGGYNEQFF
many . TRBJ2-1 TRBV19 TGTGCCAGCAGGGCAAGCTCCTACAATGAGCAGTTCTTC CASRASSYNEQFF
many . TRBJ2-2 TRBV2 TGTGCCAGCAAGGGGGTTGTTAGTACCGGGGAGCTGTTTTTT CASKGVVSTGELFF
once TRBD2 TRBJ2-5 TRBV3-1 TGTGCCAGCAGGGACAATCAGCGGGGAAGAGAGACCCAGTACTTC CASRDNQRGRETQYF
few TRBD2 TRBJ2-3 TRBV12-3/TRBV12-4 TGTGCCAGCAGTTCCCTAGCGGGAGCGGGCACAGATACGCAGTATTTT CASSSLAGAGTDTQYF
few . TRBJ2-7 TRBV7-2 TGTGCCAGCAGCCCACTCATAGCGCTAAGTATCTACGAGCAGTACTTC CASSPLIALSIYEQYF
many . TRBJ1-4 TRBV7-2 TGTGCCAGCAGCTTACTACATAGTGCGACAACTAATGAAAAACTGTTTTTT CASSLLHSATTNEKLFF
many TRBD2 TRBJ2-5 TRBV7-2 TGTGCCAGCAGCAAGGGACTAGCGGACCAAGAGACCCAGTACTTC CASSKGLADQETQYF
. . TRBJ2-4 TRBV27 TGTGCCAGCAGCGAAAGGACAACGCTAGCCAAAAACATTCAGTACTTC CASSERTTLAKNIQYF
. . TRBJ1-5 TRBV6-1 TGTGCCAGCGACCCGGTGGGTTATCGGGGGTTTAATCAGCCCCAGCATTTT CASDPVGYRGFNQPQHF
. . TRBJ1-1 TRBV3-1 TGTGCCAGCAGCCAAGAAGCGGGGTTGGTTCACACTGAAGCTTTCTTT CASSQEAGLVHTEAFF